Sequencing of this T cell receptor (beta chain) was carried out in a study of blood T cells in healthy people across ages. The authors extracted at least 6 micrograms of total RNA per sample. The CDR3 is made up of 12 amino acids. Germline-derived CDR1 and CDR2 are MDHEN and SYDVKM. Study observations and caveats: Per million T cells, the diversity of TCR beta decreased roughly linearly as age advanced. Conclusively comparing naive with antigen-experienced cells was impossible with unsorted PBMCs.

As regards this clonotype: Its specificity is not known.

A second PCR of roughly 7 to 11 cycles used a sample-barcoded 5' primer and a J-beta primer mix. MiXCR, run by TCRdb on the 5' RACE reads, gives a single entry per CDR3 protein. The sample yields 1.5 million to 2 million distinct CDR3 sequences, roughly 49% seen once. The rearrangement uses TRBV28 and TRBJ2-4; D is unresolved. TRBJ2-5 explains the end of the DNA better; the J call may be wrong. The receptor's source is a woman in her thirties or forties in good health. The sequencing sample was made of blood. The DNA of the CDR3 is TGTGCCAGCGAGGACCAACGAGAGACCCAGTACTTC. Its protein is CASEDQRETQYF.